This TCR beta chain was identified during a study of blood T cell repertoires in COVID-19. In the study overall: PBMCs, B-cell-depleted T cells, or T cells provided the cDNA or gDNA that made up the material.

The CDR3 runs 18 residues. Germline values: CDR1 SGDLS, CDR2 YYNGEE. Trimming took 0 bases from V and 0 from J; bases not matched to a gene: 6. Ages ranged from about 18 to 100 years, with residence in about two dozen US areas. Donors in Cohort 3 counted as recovered after two negative PCRs, clearance, or symptom resolution. In the source study's methods: Nucleated cell number was recorded as an estimate derived from reference gene primer amplification. Some clones are missing from TCRdb's copy, which holds only in-frame ones; the method was immunoSEQ multiplex PCR. V and J calls and clone size are those listed in that table; D and trimming were worked out from the DNA. This table holds about 250,000 clones, about nine tenths found once.

Sequencing input: PBMCs or T cells enriched from blood (not recorded which). This chain joins TRBV9 and TRBJ2-3, with 11 nucleotides matching TRBD2. This TCR was recovered from a man aged 40-49 years who had recovered from COVID-19. The CDR3 region is CASSVAVSGGDSTDTQYF. Written as DNA, the CDR3 is TGTGCCAGCAGCGTAGCGGTTAGCGGGGGGGATAGCACAGATACGCAGTATTTT. Together with reference TRBV9 and TRBJ2-3, the CDR3 gives the full variable domain: DSGVTQTPKHLITATGQRVTLRCSPRSGDLSVYWYQQSLDQGLQFLIQYYNGEERAKGNILERFSAQQFPDLHSELNLSSLELGDSALYFCASSVAVSGGDSTDTQYFGPGTRLTVL.